This passage covers 32 T cell receptor beta chains from one sample sequenced in a study of regulatory T cells in long-lasting Graves disease. Time point here: newly diagnosed GD, antithyroid drugs for less than 3 months. PBMC-extracted RNA yielded the TCR library. Library construction for TCR beta used iRepertoire HTBI primers and Arm-PCR of CDR3 regions. TCRdb used MiXCR to reprocess the multiplex PCR reads, holding one entry per CDR3 protein. The sample has about 440,000 distinct CDR3 sequences; over 15% are singletons. This same sample was also taken into another study, of T cells in Graves' hyperthyroidism and ophthalmopathy.

The source material was peripheral blood mononuclear cells (PBMCs), sampled at new diagnosis, from a patient treated with antithyroid drugs. The receptors originated from a woman under 30 with Graves disease.

This clonotype was counted at least ten times. The V gene is TRBV7-9, the J gene TRBJ2-1, with D possibly TRBD1 on 6 matching bases. This CDR3 comprises 15 residues. V lost 4 bases, J lost 3 bases, and 13 bases lay in between. Germline-derived CDR1 and CDR2 are SEHNR and FQNEAQ (reference sequence). This CDR3 is CASSSRGSNYNEQFF. In DNA form, the CDR3 reads TGTGCCAGCAGCTCCAGGGGCTCGAACTACAATGAGCAGTTCTTC.

The chain joins TRBV7-9 to TRBJ2-2; TRBD2 is a possible D gene (6 bases). The germline V gene has CDR1 SEHNR and CDR2 FQNEAQ (reference sequence). This CDR3 contains 16 residues. Trimming stripped 5 bases from V and 0 bases from J, with 13 bases between. CDR3 sequence (DNA): TGTGCCAGCAGCCCCGCCCGGGACTCGAACACCGGGGAGCTGTTTTTT. Translated, it gives CASSPARDSNTGELFF. Full variable domain (missing parts from reference TRBV7-9 and TRBJ2-2): DTGVSQNPRHKITKRGQNVTFRCDPISEHNRLYWYRQTLGQGPEFLTYFQNEAQLEKSRLLSDRFSAERPKGSFSTLEIQRTEQGDSAMYLCASSPARDSNTGELFFGEGSRLTVL.

The chain couples TRBV5-1 to TRBJ2-3; D could derive from TRBD1 or TRBD2 (5 bases each). The CDR3 runs to 14 residues. V was shortened by 5 bases and J by 5 bases, with 15 bases between the two germline ends. Germline-derived CDR1 and CDR2 are SGHRS and YFSETQ. DNA of the CDR3: TGCGCCAGCAGAGAGGGACCTTTTGTAGATACGCAGTATTTT. This codes for CASREGPFVDTQYF.

This clonotype was detected a few times. Written as DNA, the CDR3 is TGTGCCAGCAGCCAAGATGGAGGTATCGAGACCCAGTACTTC. Its translation is CASSQDGGIETQYF. This chain connects TRBV4-2 to TRBJ2-5; tentative D call: TRBD2 (5 bases). This CDR3 has 14 residues. CDR1 is LGHNA and CDR2 is YNFKEQ in the germline V gene. V was pared by 0 bases and J by 5 bases, with 10 bases between.

At least ten counts were recorded for this clonotype. The V call is TRBV28, the J call TRBJ2-4; 8 bases are a match to TRBD2. The CDR3 runs 15 residues. Germline assignment: CDR1 MDHEN and CDR2 SYDVKM. V lost 9 bases and J lost 7; bases outside the gene matches: 14. CDR3 protein: CASLLSRGGSNIQYF. CDR3 sequence (DNA): TGTGCCAGTCTCCTCTCACGCGGGGGGTCGAACATTCAGTACTTC.

Comment on this clonotype: A single base separates this from a much larger clone, so it may be a read error. The CDR3 spells CASSLGQPFIGELFF. The CDR3, as DNA: TGCGCCAGCAGCCTGGGACAGCCGTTCATCGGGGAGCTGTTTTTT. The chain has TRBV5-1 and TRBJ2-2; 7 positions match TRBD1. V trimming: 4 bases; J trimming: 7 bases; junction bases outside the gene matches: 10. Germline-derived CDR1 and CDR2 are SGHRS and YFSETQ. CDR3 length: 15 amino acids. The complete variable domain, with remaining parts taken from reference TRBV5-1 and TRBJ2-2, reads KAGVTQTPRYLIKTRGQQVTLSCSPISGHRSVSWYQQTPGQGLQFLFEYFSETQRNKGNFPGRFSGRQFSNSRSEMNVSTLELGDSALYLCASSLGQPFIGELFFGEGSRLTVL.

This clonotype was counted a few times. V usage is TRBV30 and J usage is TRBJ1-1; 7 bases agree with TRBD1. Germline trimming cut 3 bases from V and 1 base from J; bases unmatched to any gene: 2. There are 13 residues in the CDR3. The germline gives CDR1 GTSNPN, CDR2 SVGIG (reference sequence). The CDR3 DNA reads TGTGCCTGGAGCCGGACAGGGAACACTGAAGCTTTCTTT. It translates to CAWSRTGNTEAFF.

A word on this clonotype: This may be a read error, as it is one base from a much larger clone. The rearrangement links TRBV6-1 to TRBJ2-4, with D perhaps matching TRBD2 (5 bases). Germline V lookup: CDR1 MNHNS, CDR2 SASEGT. CDR3 size: 15 residues. V was clipped by 3 bases and J by 8 bases, with 17 bases between them. CDR3 residues: CASSDILVGRDIQYF. CDR3 bases: TGTGCCAGCAGTGATATTTTGGTAGGGCGGGACATTCAGTACTTC.

There are a few counts of this clonotype. The chain joins TRBV6-2 or TRBV6-3 to TRBJ1-5, with D hard to call. Deletions cut 7 bases from V and 4 bases from J, with 20 bases between. This CDR3 region has 16 residues. Per germline, CDR1 MNHEY and CDR2 SVGEGT. The CDR3 reads CASNNPQPDRNQPQHF. The CDR3 region has the DNA TGTGCCAGCAATAACCCCCAGCCGGATCGAAATCAGCCCCAGCATTTT.

The rearrangement joins TRBV19 to TRBJ2-1; 7 nucleotides match TRBD2. There are 13 residues in the CDR3. V lost 7 bases to trimming and J lost 4 bases; unmatched junction nucleotides: 4. Germline lookup yields CDR1 LNHDA and CDR2 SQIVND (reference sequence). CDR3 coding DNA: TGTGCCAGTACAAGCGGGACTTACAATGAGCAGTTCTTC. Protein sequence: CASTSGTYNEQFF.

V gene TRBV4-1 combines with J gene TRBJ1-2; D unclear. There are 15 residues in the CDR3. Germline CDR1 and CDR2: MGHRA and YSYEKL. V dropped 0 bases and J dropped 0 bases, with 8 bases sitting between them. The DNA of the CDR3 is TGCGCCAGCAGCCAAGACCCTAAGCCTAACTATGGCTACACCTTC. Its protein is CASSQDPKPNYGYTF.

Points on this clonotype: A read error is the likely source, as a far larger clone sits one nucleotide away. The chain couples TRBV11-2 to TRBJ2-3; 8 bases are a match to TRBD2. Per germline, CDR1 SGHAT and CDR2 FQNNGV. The CDR3 sequence is 15 residues long. Trimming took 2 bases from V and 1 from J; bases not matched to a gene: 2. CDR3 residues: CASSLLTSGTDTQYF. Here the CDR3 DNA reads TGTGCCAGCAGCTTACTGACTAGCGGCACAGATACGCAGTATTTT.

This clonotype was recorded at least ten times. This rearrangement joins TRBV2 to TRBJ2-7; 9 positions match TRBD2. V trimming: 8 bases; J trimming: 7 bases; junction bases outside the gene matches: 9. The CDR3 loop spans 13 amino acids. The V gene's germline CDR1 is SNHLY and CDR2 FYNNEI. CDR3 sequence (DNA): TGTGCCAGCGTCGGAGGACTAGCGTTAGAGCAGTACTTC. It encodes CASVGGLALEQYF.

In its sample, this clonotype was seen many times. This chain links TRBV2 with TRBJ2-1, with D unresolved. The germline V gene encodes CDR1 SNHLY and CDR2 FYNNEI. The CDR3 has 14 residues. V was trimmed by 7 bases and J by 0 bases, leaving 10 bases between them. Written as DNA, the CDR3 is TGTGCCAGCACGGCCTTGAGCTCCTACAATGAGCAGTTCTTC. Protein sequence: CASTALSSYNEQFF. Full variable domain (outside the CDR3, taken from reference TRBV2 and TRBJ2-1): EPEVTQTPSHQVTQMGQEVILRCVPISNHLYFYWYRQILGQKVEFLVSFYNNEISEKSEIFDDQFSVERPDGSNFTLKIRSTKLEDSAMYFCASTALSSYNEQFFGPGTRLTVL.

This clonotype appeared many times. The rearrangement joins TRBV7-9 to TRBJ2-1, with D tentatively TRBD1 or TRBD2 (5 bases each). Germline loops: CDR1 SEHNR, CDR2 FQNEAQ (reference sequence). V gave up 2 bases and J gave up 4 bases, with 12 bases separating them. The CDR3 length is 15 residues. CDR3 loop: CASSLTGDLYNEQFF. DNA of the CDR3: TGTGCCAGCAGCTTAACTGGGGACCTATACAATGAGCAGTTCTTC.

A few counts support this clonotype. This rearrangement joins TRBV19 to TRBJ2-1; 10 nucleotides match TRBD2. In germline, CDR1 is LNHDA, CDR2 SQIVND (reference sequence). Trimming cost V 3 bases and J 9 bases; bases outside gene matches: 11. The CDR3 loop spans 16 amino acids. In DNA form, the CDR3 reads TGTGCCAGTAGTATTTTGTCTAGCGGGAGTATAGGTGAGCAGTTCTTC. Translating gives CASSILSSGSIGEQFF.

This clonotype showed up just a few times. The chain recombines TRBV19 with TRBJ2-1, with TRBD1 as a possible D gene (6 bases). This CDR3 is 15 amino acids long. V gave up 10 bases and J gave up 2 bases, with 18 bases separating them. CDR1 is LNHDA, CDR2 SQIVND, per germline (reference sequence). Written as DNA, the CDR3 is TGTGCCACCGAAACAGGGAATATACCCTACAATGAGCAGTTCTTC. It translates to CATETGNIPYNEQFF.

This clonotype has more than one count but fewer than ten. The chain recombines TRBV10-1 with TRBJ1-3; tentatively, D is TRBD1 (6 bases). Germline V gene sequence: CDR1 WNHNN, CDR2 SYGVQD (reference sequence). The CDR3 extends over 14 amino acids. Trimming cost V 3 bases and J 2 bases, with 8 bases left between them. The CDR3 region has the DNA TGCGCCAGCAGTGAACAGGGAACTGGAAACACCATATATTTT. This gives the protein CASSEQGTGNTIYF.

The table lists this clonotype with many counts. The chain joins TRBV28 to TRBJ2-5, with 7 positions matching TRBD1. Trimming took 4 bases from V and 2 from J; bases not matched to a gene: 7. Per the germline V gene, CDR1 is MDHEN and CDR2 is SYDVKM. CDR3 size: 15 residues. CDR3 residues: CASSYTPGQQETQYF. The CDR3, as DNA: TGTGCCAGCAGTTATACCCCGGGACAGCAAGAGACCCAGTACTTC.

In this sample, this clonotype turned up many times. A junction boundary mismatches the germline segment, possibly from a read error. This chain joins TRBV2 and TRBJ2-1, with a tentative D call TRBD2 (5 bases). The CDR3 totals 16 residues. Germline CDR1 is SNHLY and CDR2 is FYNNEI. The CDR3 nucleotides read TGCGCCAGCAGCCAAGCAGGCCGAGGGTCCTACAATGAGCAGTTCTTC. The encoded protein is CASSQAGRGSYNEQFF.

In this sample, this clonotype turned up once. V and J are TRBV19 and TRBJ2-6; D is ambiguous. Trimming removed 7 bases from V and 0 bases from J, with 10 bases in between. CDR3 length: 15 amino acids. The germline V gene has CDR1 LNHDA and CDR2 SQIVND (reference sequence). For the CDR3, the DNA is TGTGCCAGTACGGACCAAAGCTCTGGGGCCAACGTCCTGACTTTC. Protein: CASTDQSSGANVLTF.

This clonotype occurred a few times. This sequence joins TRBV28 and TRBJ2-7; D is undetermined. Germline V gives CDR1 MDHEN, CDR2 SYDVKM. Trimming pared 4 bases from V and 3 bases from J, leaving 13 bases between. The length of the CDR3 is 14 residues. CDR3 sequence: CASSSRQRIYEQYF. Here the CDR3 DNA reads TGTGCCAGCAGTTCTCGGCAGAGAATCTACGAGCAGTACTTC.

This clonotype was observed a handful of times. The rearrangement uses TRBV20-1 and TRBJ1-4; 10 bases match TRBD1. The germline gives CDR1 DFQATT, CDR2 SNEGSKA (reference sequence). The V gene end was trimmed by 5 bases and the J gene end by 8 bases; junction bases not matched to a gene: 14. The CDR3 length is 16 residues. CDR3 DNA: TGCAGTGCTTACCGGGACAGGGGCACCCCCCTCGAAAAACTGTTTTTT. This gives the protein CSAYRDRGTPLEKLFF.

This clonotype was counted many times. The rearrangement uses TRBV27 and TRBJ1-5; D call uncertain. V lost 6 bases and J 0 bases, leaving 21 bases between the germline ends. The CDR3 runs 18 residues. The germline V gene encodes CDR1 MNHEY and CDR2 SMNVEV (reference sequence). CDR3 loop: CASSPYPPQALSNQPQHF. CDR3 in DNA: TGTGCCAGCAGCCCTTACCCCCCCCAAGCGCTTAGCAATCAGCCCCAGCATTTT.

The sample holds a few counts of this clonotype. The J gene is TRBJ1-4, the V gene TRBV29-1, with no clear D. The CDR3 totals 14 residues. Germline V CDR1 and CDR2: SQVTM, ANQGSEA. Trimming took 6 bases from V and 0 from J, leaving 11 bases between them. This CDR3 reads CSVVGRSTNEKLFF. As DNA, the CDR3 is TGCAGCGTAGTAGGACGGTCAACTAATGAAAAACTGTTTTTT.

This clonotype was seen ten or more times. This chain links TRBV20-1 with TRBJ2-1; TRBD2 aligns across 11 bases. This CDR3 region has 15 residues. Germline assignment: CDR1 DFQATT and CDR2 SNEGSKA (reference sequence). Trimming removed 4 bases from V and 1 base from J; junction bases left unmatched: 3. The CDR3 reads CSAISGRGSYNEQFF. The CDR3 DNA is TGCAGTGCTATTAGCGGGAGGGGGTCCTACAATGAGCAGTTCTTC.

The gene calls are TRBV6-2 or TRBV6-3 and TRBJ2-3; 13 nucleotides line up with TRBD2. Germline V gives CDR1 MNHEY, CDR2 SVGEGT. The CDR3 is 16 amino acids. Losses at the gene ends were 7 bases for V and 2 bases for J; bases not matched to a gene: 6. This CDR3 reads CASTLGLAGVTDTQYF. The CDR3 DNA is TGTGCCAGCACCCTCGGACTAGCGGGAGTCACAGATACGCAGTATTTT.

This clonotype was detected many times. This sequence joins TRBV28 and TRBJ2-1; D remains unclear. This CDR3 comprises 14 residues. Trimming took 6 bases from V and 2 from J, leaving 11 bases between them. In germline, CDR1 is MDHEN, CDR2 SYDVKM. Here the CDR3 reads CASSLVTAYNEQFF. In DNA form, the CDR3 reads TGTGCCAGCAGCTTAGTAACCGCCTACAATGAGCAGTTCTTC.

The chain uses TRBV3-1 and TRBJ2-5; D uncertain. Germline V CDR1 and CDR2: LGHDT, YNNKEL (reference sequence). CDR3 size: 16 residues. V was cut by 0 bases and J by 5 bases, with 16 bases left in between. Here the CDR3 reads CASSQEVLGASETQYF. The CDR3 nucleotides read TGTGCCAGCAGCCAAGAGGTCCTAGGAGCTTCGGAGACCCAGTACTTC.

The chain links TRBV30 to TRBJ1-6; D may be TRBD1 (5 bases). CDR1 and CDR2 from the germline V gene are GTSNPN and SVGIG (reference sequence). Trimming shortened V by 6 bases and J by 6 bases, and 12 bases separated the two germline ends. The CDR3 is 13 amino acids. The CDR3, as DNA: TGTGCCTGCAACAGACAGACTAATTCACCCCTCCACTTT. Residues: CACNRQTNSPLHF. Full variable domain (outside the CDR3, taken from reference TRBV30 and TRBJ1-6): SQTIHQWPATLVQPVGSPLSLECTVEGTSNPNLYWYRQAAGRGLQLLFYSVGIGQISSEVPQNLSASRPQDRQFILSSKKLLLSDSGFYLCACNRQTNSPLHFGNGTRLTVT.

This sequence joins TRBV15 and TRBJ2-7; D is unresolved. Trimming took 0 bases from V and 4 from J, leaving 10 bases between them. Germline V gene lookup returns CDR1 LNHNV and CDR2 YYDKDF (reference sequence). The length of the CDR3 is 14 residues. The DNA for the CDR3 is TGTGCCACCAGCAGAGAACCAGTAGGGTACGAGCAGTACTTC. It specifies CATSREPVGYEQYF.

This clonotype was seen ten or more times. The chain recombines TRBV27 with TRBJ2-5, with D perhaps TRBD1 (6 bases). V lost 2 bases and J lost 3, with 16 bases in between. This CDR3 spans 16 amino acids. Germline CDR1 MNHEY, CDR2 SMNVEV (reference sequence). The CDR3 region has the DNA TGTGCCAGCAGTTTAGGCCCCCAACAGGGAAAAGAGACCCAGTACTTC. Amino acid sequence: CASSLGPQQGKETQYF.